Sequencing of this T cell receptor beta chain was carried out in a study of Ad26.COV2.S vaccination and SARS-CoV-2 variants. TCRdb's copy holds only in-frame clones and misses some; the assay was immunoSEQ multiplex PCR. Among roughly 420,000 clones listed, 89% were seen once. This CDR3 contains 12 residues. Per the germline V gene, CDR1 is MDHEN and CDR2 is SYDVKM. V was cut by 5 bases and J by 3 bases, with 7 bases left in between. Stated treatment: 19 received Ad26.COV2.S at low or high dose, single or two shots; about five received placebo; per-sample allocation not given. Day 63 after the first injection of vaccine or placebo was the sampling time. At a Boston site, the person donating was an adult of 18-55 years. It was Wuhan-strain SARS-CoV-2 spike that the Ad26 vaccine vector expressed.

This clonotype was obtained from a person between 18 and 59 years old who received the Ad26.COV2.S COVID-19 vaccine or a placebo. This specimen was peripheral blood, taken in a trial of Ad26.COV2.S vaccine versus placebo. The genes are TRBV28 and TRBJ1-1; no definite D call. The CDR3 bases are TGTGCCAGCAGTCCGCCCTACACTGAAGCTTTCTTT. Protein sequence: CASSPPYTEAFF.